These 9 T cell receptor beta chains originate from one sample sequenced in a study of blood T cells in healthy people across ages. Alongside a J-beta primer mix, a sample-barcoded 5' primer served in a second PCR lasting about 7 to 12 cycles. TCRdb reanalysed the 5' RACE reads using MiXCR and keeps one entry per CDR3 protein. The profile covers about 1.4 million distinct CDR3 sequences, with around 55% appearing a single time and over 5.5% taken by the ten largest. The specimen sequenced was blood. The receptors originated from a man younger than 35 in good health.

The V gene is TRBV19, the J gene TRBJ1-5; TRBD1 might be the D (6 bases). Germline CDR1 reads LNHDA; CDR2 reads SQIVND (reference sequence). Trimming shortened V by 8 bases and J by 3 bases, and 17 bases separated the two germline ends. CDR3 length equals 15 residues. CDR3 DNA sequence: TGTGCCAGTCGTCGTGGGGGCGCGTTCAATCAGCCCCAGCATTTT. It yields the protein CASRRGGAFNQPQHF. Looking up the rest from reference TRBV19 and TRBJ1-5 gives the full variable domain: DGGITQSPKYLFRKEGQNVTLSCEQNLNHDAMYWYRQDPGQGLRLIYYSQIVNDFQKGDIAEGYSVSREKKESFPLTVTSAQKNPTAFYLCASRRGGAFNQPQHFGDGTRLSIL.

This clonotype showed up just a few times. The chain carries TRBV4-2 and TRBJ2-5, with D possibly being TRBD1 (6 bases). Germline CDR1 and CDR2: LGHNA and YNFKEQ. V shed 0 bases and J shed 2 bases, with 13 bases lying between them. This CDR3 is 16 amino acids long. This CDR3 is CASSQDWPGAQETQYF. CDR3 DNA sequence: TGTGCCAGCAGCCAAGATTGGCCAGGGGCTCAAGAGACCCAGTACTTC.

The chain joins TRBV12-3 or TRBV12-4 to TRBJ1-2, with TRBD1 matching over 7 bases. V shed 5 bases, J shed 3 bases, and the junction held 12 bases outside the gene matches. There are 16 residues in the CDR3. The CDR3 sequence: CASSARDRSSDYGYTF. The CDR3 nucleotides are TGTGCCAGCAGTGCCCGGGACAGATCTTCTGACTATGGCTACACCTTC.

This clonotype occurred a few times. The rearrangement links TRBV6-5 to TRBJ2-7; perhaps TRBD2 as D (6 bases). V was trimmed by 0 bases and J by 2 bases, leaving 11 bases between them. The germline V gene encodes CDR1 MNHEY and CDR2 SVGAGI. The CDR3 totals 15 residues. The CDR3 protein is CASSYSISGTYEQYF. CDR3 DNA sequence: TGTGCCAGCAGTTACTCGATTAGCGGAACCTACGAGCAGTACTTC.

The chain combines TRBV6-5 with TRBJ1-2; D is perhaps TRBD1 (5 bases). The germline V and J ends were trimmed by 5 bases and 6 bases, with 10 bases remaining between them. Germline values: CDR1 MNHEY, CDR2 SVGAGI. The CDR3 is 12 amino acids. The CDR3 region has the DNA TGTGCCAGCAGTAAGACGGGGGATGGCTACACCTTC. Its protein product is CASSKTGDGYTF.

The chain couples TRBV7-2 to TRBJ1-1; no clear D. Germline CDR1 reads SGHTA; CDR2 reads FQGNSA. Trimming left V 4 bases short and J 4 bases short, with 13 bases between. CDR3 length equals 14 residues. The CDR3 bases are TGTGCCAGCAGCTATACGGGTGGAGGCACTGAAGCTTTCTTT. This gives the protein CASSYTGGGTEAFF.

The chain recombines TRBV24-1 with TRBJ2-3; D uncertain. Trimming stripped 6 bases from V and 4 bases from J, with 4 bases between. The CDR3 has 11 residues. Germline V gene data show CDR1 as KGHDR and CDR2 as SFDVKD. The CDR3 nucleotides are TGTGCCACCAGTAAATCAGATACGCAGTATTTT. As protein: CATSKSDTQYF.

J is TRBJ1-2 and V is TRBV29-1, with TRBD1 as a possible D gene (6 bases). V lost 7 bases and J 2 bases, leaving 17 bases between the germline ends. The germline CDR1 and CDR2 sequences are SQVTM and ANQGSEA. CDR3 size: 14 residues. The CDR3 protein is CSGEDWTDNYGYTF. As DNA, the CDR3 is TGCAGCGGCGAAGACTGGACAGACAACTATGGCTACACCTTC. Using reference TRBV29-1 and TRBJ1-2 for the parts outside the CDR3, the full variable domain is SAVISQKPSRDICQRGTSLTIQCQVDSQVTMMFWYRQQPGQSLTLIATANQGSEATYESGFVIDKFPISRPNLTFSTLTVSNMSPEDSSIYLCSGEDWTDNYGYTFGSGTRLTVV.

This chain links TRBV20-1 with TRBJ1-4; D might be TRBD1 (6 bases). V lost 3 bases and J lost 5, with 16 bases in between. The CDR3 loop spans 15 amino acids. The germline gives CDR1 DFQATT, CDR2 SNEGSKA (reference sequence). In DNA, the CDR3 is TGCAGTGCTAGTAGGGAACAGGGAGTCAATGAAAAACTGTTTTTT. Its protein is CSASREQGVNEKLFF.